What follows are 4 T cell receptor beta chains derived from one specimen sequenced in a study of persistence of HIV-infected CD4 T cells. The stimulus was an HIV-1 Gag 15-mer peptide pool, 1 ug/peptide/mL. CD40L-negative CD69-negative CD45RO-high memory CD4+ T cells were sorted as populations depleted of antigen-responding cells. No antigen has been identified for these receptors. Sequencing used immunoSEQ version 4 in survey mode. Some clones are missing from TCRdb's copy, which holds only in-frame ones; the method was immunoSEQ multiplex PCR. The sample shows about 40,000 clones, 70% to 80% of them seen only once. This material consisted of CD4+ T cells sorted from PBMCs after roughly 18-hour stimulation, taken from a patient who received antiretroviral therapy. The origin of the receptors is an adult man with HIV who was CMV-seropositive.

The chain couples TRBV3-1 (or the pseudogene TRBV3-2) to TRBJ2-7; D is undetermined. This CDR3 is 15 amino acids long. The V gene lost 2 bases and the J gene lost 8 bases, with 19 bases spanning the gap. The germline CDR1 and CDR2 sequences are LGHDT and YNNKEL (reference sequence). The CDR3 bases are TGTGCCAGCAGCCAATCAAGCAGTACGGTTATCAAGCAGTACTTC. As protein: CASSQSSSTVIKQYF.

The genes are TRBV19 and TRBJ2-7; TRBD2 agrees at 7 bases. V shed 6 bases, J shed 2 bases, and the junction held 7 bases outside the gene matches. Germline V gene sequence: CDR1 LNHDA, CDR2 SQIVND (reference sequence). This CDR3 spans 14 amino acids. CDR3 bases: TGTGCCAGTAGGCCTAGCGGAGAGACCTACGAGCAGTACTTC. Protein: CASRPSGETYEQYF.

The chain employs TRBV29-1 and TRBJ2-7; 7 bases map to TRBD1. Germline V gene lookup returns CDR1 SQVTM and CDR2 ANQGSEA. This CDR3 comprises 14 residues. V was clipped by 6 bases and J by 7 bases; unmatched bases: 15. The CDR3 coding sequence is TGCAGCGTAGGTACAGGGGTGTCTCTTTGGGAGCAGTACTTC. Its protein product is CSVGTGVSLWEQYF.

The rearrangement links TRBV6-5 to TRBJ1-6, with D possibly being TRBD1 (6 bases). V was clipped by 6 bases and J by 9 bases, with 21 bases between them. Germline V gene sequence: CDR1 MNHEY, CDR2 SVGAGI. This CDR3 spans 16 amino acids. The CDR3 DNA sequence: TGTGCCAGCAGATACCGGGACACCCTGGGGGGTTCACCCCTCCACTTT. This codes for CASRYRDTLGGSPLHF.